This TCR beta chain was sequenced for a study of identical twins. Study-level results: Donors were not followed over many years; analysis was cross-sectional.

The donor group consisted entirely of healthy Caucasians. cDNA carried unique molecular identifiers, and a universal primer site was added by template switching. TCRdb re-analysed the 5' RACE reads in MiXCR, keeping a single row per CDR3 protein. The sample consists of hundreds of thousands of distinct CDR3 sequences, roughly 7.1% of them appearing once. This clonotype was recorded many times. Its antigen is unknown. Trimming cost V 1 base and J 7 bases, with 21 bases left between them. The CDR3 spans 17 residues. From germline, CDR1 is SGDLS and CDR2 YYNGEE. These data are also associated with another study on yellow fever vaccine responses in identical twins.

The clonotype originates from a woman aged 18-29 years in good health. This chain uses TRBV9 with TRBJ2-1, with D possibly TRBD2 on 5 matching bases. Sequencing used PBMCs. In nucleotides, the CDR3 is TGTGCCAGCAGCGTAACGGCCCGGGGAGCTACTGCGAATGAGCAGTTCTTC. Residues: CASSVTARGATANEQFF.